This TCR beta chain was obtained from a study of beta chain features in type 1 diabetes. This clone occurred a few times. The whole isolated RNA underwent reverse transcription, so sequencing captured expressed TCRB transcripts. TCRdb keeps only in-frame clones here, not all; method: immunoSEQ multiplex PCR. This sample yields about 410,000 clones, of which about 15% are seen a single time; around 0.039% belongs to the top ten. From germline, CDR1 is SQVTM and CDR2 ANQGSEA. This CDR3 spans 12 amino acids. The sequence came from a man aged 25-40 years in good health. The chain uses TRBV29-1 and TRBJ2-5; 9 bases align to TRBD1. The DNA matches TRBJ2-7 better at its end, which makes the J call doubtful. The specimen was naive CD4+ T cells from blood. CDR3 region: CSAGQGAYEQYF. CDR3 nucleotides: TGCAGCGCGGGACAGGGTGCCTACGAGCAGTACTTC.